Given below is one T cell receptor (beta chain) in context. Its target is not known. This sample was taken from a study of shared clonotypes between healthy human individuals. Study observations and caveats: Naive subsets usually exceeded memory subsets in estimated richness.

CDR3 length: 14 residues. CDR1 is MGHRA, CDR2 YSYEKL, per germline. With 1 base removed from V and 1 base from J, the gap between germline ends came to 4 bases. Genomic DNA from each subset was divided evenly over several immunoSEQ plates. Profiled with immunoSEQ multiplex PCR; TCRdb holds only in-frame clones, not every one. Here the sample spans about 520,000 clones, 90% to 96% being singletons. This chain links TRBV4-1 with TRBJ2-2; D is unresolved. The sequencing sample was made of naive CD4+ T cells sorted from blood. Noted subset: CD45RA+ positively selected. The origin of this receptor is a woman in her twenties or thirties in good health. Here the CDR3 DNA reads TGCGCCAGCAGCCAAGGAATGAACACCGGGGAGCTGTTTTTT. Its translation: CASSQGMNTGELFF.